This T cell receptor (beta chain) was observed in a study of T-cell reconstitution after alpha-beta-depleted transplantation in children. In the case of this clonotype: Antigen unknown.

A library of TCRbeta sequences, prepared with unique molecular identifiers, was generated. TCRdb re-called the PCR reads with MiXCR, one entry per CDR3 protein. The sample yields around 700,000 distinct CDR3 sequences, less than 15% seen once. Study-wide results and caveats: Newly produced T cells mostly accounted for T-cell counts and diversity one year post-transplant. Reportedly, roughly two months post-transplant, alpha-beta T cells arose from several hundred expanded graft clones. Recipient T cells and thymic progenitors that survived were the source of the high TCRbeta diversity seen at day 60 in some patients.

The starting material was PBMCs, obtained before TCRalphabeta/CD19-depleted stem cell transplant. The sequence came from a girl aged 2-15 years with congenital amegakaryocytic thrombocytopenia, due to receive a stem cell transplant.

This CDR3 is CASSLIFLAGGGYNEQFF. As DNA, the CDR3 is TGTGCCAGCAGCTTAATCTTTCTGGCGGGAGGGGGGTACAATGAGCAGTTCTTC. The J gene is TRBJ2-1, the V gene TRBV7-6, with 9 bases identical to TRBD2. CDR1 is SGHVS and CDR2 is FNYEAQ in the germline V gene. CDR3 length: 18 residues. J lost 4 bases, V lost 2 bases, and 12 bases had no gene match. The variable domain in full, completed from reference TRBV7-6 and TRBJ2-1, reads GAGVSQSPRYKVTKRGQDVALRCDPISGHVSLYWYRQALGQGPEFLTYFNYEAQQDKSGLPNDRFSAERPEGSISTLTIQRTEQRDSAMYRCASSLIFLAGGGYNEQFFGPGTRLTVL.